This T cell receptor (beta chain) is from a study of T cell repertoires in cytomegalovirus infection. Looking at the study overall: Evidence of both CMV infection and a matching HLA type came from public TCR beta signatures.

A single record per CDR3 protein comes from TCRdb applying MiXCR to the reads. The sample carries 200,000 to 250,000 distinct CDR3 sequences, approximately 6.7% recorded once. Broader study findings: Individuals carrying CMV plus the relevant HLA were identified by cumulative frequency of public TCR beta families.

The CDR3 length is 13 residues. CDR1 is MGHRA and CDR2 is YSYEKL in the germline V gene. With 10 bases removed from V and 4 bases from J, the gap between germline ends came to 16 bases. This clonotype was counted many times. The antigen is undetermined. The gene calls are TRBV4-1 and TRBJ1-1; TRBD1 is a possible D gene (5 bases). This TCR came from a human donor in good health (CMV status not recorded). Some clones in this sample may be carry-over from other donors' samples. The specimen was PBMCs. CDR3 sequence (DNA): TGCGCCACTTTACCGGGGGTCTTCACTGAAGCTTTCTTT. Residues: CATLPGVFTEAFF.